This T cell receptor beta chain was documented in a study of blood T cells in healthy people across ages. Study results and limitations: CMV status of donors was unknown, possibly confounding expanded clonotype changes. While age rose, TCR beta diversity per million T cells dropped in a roughly linear way. The study regarded diversity estimates from one million T cells as underestimates.

As for this clonotype: As yet, its antigen is unknown.

The use of a sample-barcoded 5' primer and a J-beta primer mix characterized a second PCR of roughly 7 to 11 cycles. At least 3 million CDR3-containing paired-end reads were obtained per sample. MiXCR, applied by TCRdb to the 5' RACE reads, yields one record per CDR3 protein. The repertoire holds hundreds of thousands of distinct CDR3 sequences, with around three fifths as singletons. Sequenced sample: blood. The sequence came from a man aged 40-49 years in good health.

The CDR3 region has the DNA TGTGCCAGCAGTGCCCGGGACCTCCAGCCCCAGCATTTT. Translating it yields CASSARDLQPQHF. The chain combines TRBV6-1 with TRBJ1-5; possible D gene TRBD1, 5 bases. Germline-derived CDR1 and CDR2 are MNHNS and SASEGT. V shed 4 bases and J shed 7 bases, with 11 bases lying between them. The CDR3 totals 13 residues.